The next 27 T cell receptor beta chains were all read from a single sample in a study of OX40 agonist ivuxolimab in advanced cancers. Data came from immunoSEQ multiplex PCR; TCRdb stores just in-frame clones and leaves some out. In the table there are 45,000 to 55,000 clones, about four fifths of which are singletons. The sequenced sample was CD4+ or CD8+ T cells sorted from blood, obtained in a trial of the OX40 agonist ivuxolimab. The receptors were gathered from an adult with an advanced solid tumor such as melanoma, head and neck, liver or kidney cancer.

V is TRBV30 and J is TRBJ2-5; 10 bases are shared with TRBD2. Germline V CDR1 and CDR2: GTSNPN, SVGIG (reference sequence). The CDR3 has 16 residues. The junction had 9 bases not matched to a gene; V was cut back by 0 bases and J by 5 bases. The CDR3 DNA sequence: TGTGCCTGGAGTGTACTTACGACAGCGGGGGGGGAGACCCAGTACTTC. It is translated as CAWSVLTTAGGETQYF.

The rearrangement uses TRBV7-8 and TRBJ2-7; a possible D gene is TRBD1 (5 bases). The CDR3 extends over 13 amino acids. Trimming took off 3 bases at V and 3 bases at J, with 9 bases between the two ends. CDR1 and CDR2 (germline): SGHVS, FQNEAQ. DNA for the CDR3: TGTGCCAGCAGCTTGGGGCAGCTCTACGAGCAGTACTTC. It is translated as CASSLGQLYEQYF.

The rearrangement uses TRBV19 and TRBJ2-3; no definite D call. This CDR3 has 14 amino acids. Germline values: CDR1 LNHDA, CDR2 SQIVND (reference sequence). V lost 5 bases and J 6 bases, leaving 15 bases between the germline ends. The CDR3 reads CASSAPDQDDTQYF. Here the CDR3 DNA reads TGTGCCAGTAGTGCGCCCGACCAGGACGATACGCAGTATTTT.

V is TRBV7-6 and J is TRBJ2-5, with TRBD2 matching over 14 bases. Germline CDR1 reads SGHVS; CDR2 reads FNYEAQ. Trimming cost V 5 bases and J 5 bases; bases outside gene matches: 10. This CDR3 is built from 17 residues. The CDR3 region has the DNA TGTGCCAGCAGCGCCCCGGGACTAGCGGGAGTCGGCGAGACCCAGTACTTC. This codes for CASSAPGLAGVGETQYF.

The V gene is TRBV19, the J gene TRBJ1-1; D is ambiguous. The CDR3 sequence is 14 residues long. Deletions cut 6 bases from V and 1 base from J, with 12 bases between. Germline CDR1 LNHDA, CDR2 SQIVND (reference sequence). The DNA of the CDR3 is TGTGCCAGTAGCTTGATATCACCGAACACTGAAGCTTTCTTT. Encoded protein: CASSLISPNTEAFF.

This clone has only one observation. Other nucleotide sequences from this sample produce the same CDR3. This chain connects TRBV2 to TRBJ1-6; the D gene is possibly TRBD1 (6 bases). Germline loops: CDR1 SNHLY, CDR2 FYNNEI. V was cut by 2 bases and J by 4 bases, with 21 bases left in between. The CDR3 contains 19 residues. The DNA for the CDR3 is TGTGCCAGCAGTGAATATGGACAGAGGCTGGGAGGGTATAATTCACCCCTCCACTTT. It yields the protein CASSEYGQRLGGYNSPLHF.

The chain uses TRBV4-2 and TRBJ1-3; no clear D gene. The CDR3 contains 17 residues. V dropped 1 base and J dropped 0 bases, with 13 bases sitting between them. CDR1 LGHNA and CDR2 YNFKEQ come from the germline V gene. Here the CDR3 DNA reads TGTGCCAGCAGCCAAGGCTCTCTCCTTACCTCTGGAAACACCATATATTTT. Its protein product is CASSQGSLLTSGNTIYF.

The chain links TRBV18 to TRBJ2-1; D may be TRBD1 (5 bases). V was clipped by 10 bases and J by 6 bases, with 16 bases between them. CDR3 length: 13 residues. Germline lookup yields CDR1 KGHSH and CDR2 LQKENI. The CDR3 is CATSRQDTNEQFF. The DNA of the CDR3 is TGTGCCACCTCCCGCCAGGACACCAATGAGCAGTTCTTC. Full variable domain (outside the CDR3, taken from reference TRBV18 and TRBJ2-1): NAGVMQNPRHLVRRRGQEARLRCSPMKGHSHVYWYRQLPEEGLKFMVYLQKENIIDESGMPKERFSAEFPKEGPSILRIQQVVRGDSAAYFCATSRQDTNEQFFGPGTRLTVL.

This rearrangement joins TRBV6-1 to TRBJ2-7, with TRBD1 matching over 8 bases. After removal of 7 bases from V and 1 base from J, the junction contained 6 bases not matched to a gene. This CDR3 contains 14 residues. Germline V gene data show CDR1 as MNHNS and CDR2 as SASEGT. For the CDR3, the DNA is TGTGCCAGCAACGATAGGACAGGGTCCTACGAGCAGTACTTC. Protein product: CASNDRTGSYEQYF.

The rearrangement links TRBV28 to TRBJ1-2; 8 nucleotides line up with TRBD1. V was clipped by 6 bases and J by 8 bases; unmatched bases: 5. The length of the CDR3 is 12 residues. The germline V gene encodes CDR1 MDHEN and CDR2 SYDVKM. The CDR3, as DNA: TGTGCCAGCAGAACAGGGGGACCGGGCTACACCTTC. This gives the protein CASRTGGPGYTF.

The genes are TRBV5-4 and TRBJ1-6; perhaps TRBD1 as D (5 bases). V was shortened by 4 bases and J by 7 bases, with 15 bases between the two germline ends. The CDR3 is made up of 15 amino acids. In germline, CDR1 is SGHNT, CDR2 YYREEE (reference sequence). The CDR3 region is CASSRQGVDNSPLHF. Here the CDR3 DNA reads TGTGCCAGCAGCCGACAAGGGGTCGACAATTCACCCCTCCACTTT.

The J gene is TRBJ2-3, the V gene TRBV7-3, with D possibly TRBD2 on 6 matching bases. Trimming stripped 4 bases from V and 0 bases from J, with 11 bases between. The germline CDR1 and CDR2 sequences are SGHTA and FQGTGA. The CDR3 consists of 15 residues. The CDR3 here is CASSSRGTSTDTQYF. The CDR3 DNA sequence: TGTGCCAGCAGCTCTCGGGGGACTAGCACAGATACGCAGTATTTT. Full variable domain (rest looked up from reference TRBV7-3 and TRBJ2-3): GAGVSQTPSNKVTEKGKYVELRCDPISGHTALYWYRQSLGQGPEFLIYFQGTGAADDSGLPNDRFFAVRPEGSVSTLKIQRTERGDSAVYLCASSSRGTSTDTQYFGPGTRLTVL.

On this clone itself: Relative to the germline gene, one junction end is altered; a read error may explain this. The chain uses TRBV6-4 and TRBJ1-1; D not certain. There are 11 residues in the CDR3. The germline gives CDR1 MRHNA, CDR2 SNTAGT. This CDR3 is CASLERPPGIF. The CDR3 DNA follows: TGTGCCAGCCTGGAGCGGCCGCCGGGGATCTTT.

The chain links TRBV19 to TRBJ2-3; 12 positions agree with TRBD2. The V gene's germline CDR1 is LNHDA and CDR2 SQIVND (reference sequence). Trimming cost V 6 bases and J 7 bases; bases outside gene matches: 5. CDR3 length: 14 residues. The CDR3 reads CASRGTSGSYTQYF. The DNA for the CDR3 is TGTGCCAGTAGGGGGACTAGCGGGTCGTATACGCAGTATTTT.

The rearrangement joins TRBV6-6 to TRBJ2-7; D is possibly TRBD1 (6 bases). The CDR3 runs to 15 residues. The germline CDR1 and CDR2 sequences are MNHNY and SVGAGI (reference sequence). V was cut by 7 bases and J by 2 bases, with 18 bases left in between. The CDR3 sequence is CASTLGQPGPYEQYF. The CDR3, as DNA: TGTGCCAGCACTCTGGGACAACCCGGGCCCTACGAGCAGTACTTC.

The chain combines TRBV7-6 with TRBJ2-5; D is unresolved. Judging by the DNA end, TRBJ2-7 fits better; the J call may be wrong. CDR3 length: 13 amino acids. Germline lookup yields CDR1 SGHVS and CDR2 FNYEAQ. CDR3 loop: CASSLSVGYEQYF. The CDR3 DNA is TGTGCCAGCAGCTTATCGGTGGGTTACGAGCAGTACTTC.

V usage is TRBV5-4 and J usage is TRBJ2-5, with 9 bases lining up with TRBD2. The germline gives CDR1 SGHNT, CDR2 YYREEE (reference sequence). This CDR3 comprises 15 residues. V dropped 2 bases and J dropped 4; count of bases not matched to a gene: 6. Written as DNA, the CDR3 is TGTGCCAGCAGCTTTCGAGCGGGAGGTCCAGAGACCCAGTACTTC. This translates into CASSFRAGGPETQYF.

The V call is TRBV7-9, the J call TRBJ1-3; D gene ambiguous. The V gene lost 2 bases and the J gene lost 2 bases, with 4 bases spanning the gap. The CDR3 covers 13 residues. In germline, CDR1 is SEHNR, CDR2 FQNEAQ (reference sequence). The CDR3: CASSLSTGNTIYF. CDR3 nucleotide sequence: TGTGCCAGCAGCTTATCTACTGGAAACACCATATATTTT. Using reference TRBV7-9 and TRBJ1-3 for the parts outside the CDR3, the full variable domain is DTGVSQNPRHKITKRGQNVTFRCDPISEHNRLYWYRQTLGQGPEFLTYFQNEAQLEKSRLLSDRFSAERPKGSFSTLEIQRTEQGDSAMYLCASSLSTGNTIYFGEGSWLTVV.

The rearrangement links TRBV11-1 to TRBJ1-1; no clear D gene. The germline V gene encodes CDR1 SGHAT and CDR2 FQDESV (reference sequence). Trimming took 3 bases from V and 5 from J, leaving 4 bases between them. The CDR3 totals 11 residues. CDR3 amino acids: CASSLRTEAFF. As DNA, the CDR3 is TGTGCCAGCAGCTTGAGGACTGAAGCTTTCTTT.

The chain recombines TRBV9 with TRBJ1-5, with D perhaps matching TRBD1 (6 bases). The V and J ends lost 0 bases and 7 bases respectively, with 11 bases between them. CDR3 length equals 14 residues. The V gene's germline CDR1 is SGDLS and CDR2 YYNGEE. In nucleotides, the CDR3 is TGTGCCAGCAGCGTAGCAGGGGTAGGGCAGCCCCAGCATTTT. It translates to CASSVAGVGQPQHF.

This clone came up a few times. The chain links TRBV27 to TRBJ1-5; no reliable D call. The V end lost 6 bases, the J end lost 6 bases, and 15 bases lay between the germline ends. The germline gives CDR1 MNHEY, CDR2 SMNVEV (reference sequence). CDR3 length equals 14 residues. DNA for the CDR3: TGTGCCAGCAGGGAAGGCGTCCGGGGTCAGCCCCAGCATTTT. Translating gives CASREGVRGQPQHF.

The rearrangement uses TRBV30 and TRBJ2-1; TRBD2 matches at 13 bases. The germline gives CDR1 GTSNPN, CDR2 SVGIG (reference sequence). V lost 5 bases to trimming and J lost 5 bases; unmatched junction nucleotides: 3. The CDR3 runs to 14 residues. The CDR3 coding sequence is TGTGCCTGGGGAGGGACTAGCGGGGACAATGAGCAGTTCTTC. Translating it yields CAWGGTSGDNEQFF.

V gene TRBV6-5 combines with J gene TRBJ2-4, with D perhaps TRBD2 (5 bases). Trimming stripped 5 bases from V and 3 bases from J, with 8 bases between. The CDR3 covers 13 residues. Germline CDR1 reads MNHEY; CDR2 reads SVGAGI. The CDR3, as DNA: TGTGCCAGCAGTCCGGGATACAAAAACATTCAGTACTTC. Translation: CASSPGYKNIQYF.

V usage is TRBV15 and J usage is TRBJ2-2; 7 nucleotides match TRBD2. Trimming cost V 0 bases and J 6 bases; bases outside gene matches: 4. The CDR3 runs to 15 residues. Germline V CDR1 and CDR2: LNHNV, YYDKDF (reference sequence). CDR3 sequence (DNA): TGTGCCACCAGCAGAGATCTGGGGGGGGCCGGGGAGCTGTTTTTT. It is translated as CATSRDLGGAGELFF.

The J gene is TRBJ2-1, the V gene TRBV12-5; TRBD2 is a possible D gene (6 bases). Germline CDR1 LGHNT, CDR2 FRNRAP. Trimming stripped 5 bases from V and 5 bases from J, with 13 bases between. This CDR3 is 14 amino acids long. For the CDR3, the DNA is TGTGCTAGTGGTACACGGGGGTCGGACAATGAGCAGTTCTTC. As protein: CASGTRGSDNEQFF.

The rearrangement joins TRBV4-3 to TRBJ2-2; a possible D gene is TRBD1 (6 bases). Trimming removed 8 bases from V and 2 bases from J, with 18 bases in between. This CDR3 has 16 residues. Germline loops: CDR1 LGHNA, CDR2 YSLEER. CDR3 in amino acids: CASGLGAATNTGELFF. The CDR3 DNA sequence: TGCGCCAGCGGTTTGGGGGCGGCAACTAACACCGGGGAGCTGTTTTTT.

The chain is built from TRBV5-6 and TRBJ2-1; TRBD2 might be the D (6 bases). The CDR3 runs 16 residues. In germline, CDR1 is SGHDT, CDR2 YYEEEE. V lost 2 bases, J lost 6 bases, and 18 bases lay in between. DNA for the CDR3: TGTGCCAGCAGCTTCAAGGGTCTCGGAGGGTCCAATGAGCAGTTCTTC. Residues: CASSFKGLGGSNEQFF.